These 4 T cell receptor beta chains came from one sample sequenced in a study of cytomegalovirus exposure and HLA in healthy donors. PCR primers comprised 60 Vbeta and 13 Jbeta primers. The assay was immunoSEQ multiplex PCR, and TCRdb's table has in-frame clones only and misses some. The table shows about 180,000 clones, with about 82% occurring only once. Source material: PBMCs. The receptor set was obtained from a woman under 40 in good health and CMV-seronegative.

A single count supports this clone. The V and J genes are TRBV10-1 and TRBJ2-3, with 8 bases fitting TRBD1. This CDR3 spans 15 amino acids. CDR1 and CDR2 (germline): WNHNN, SYGVQD (reference sequence). Trimming removed 3 bases from V and 3 bases from J; junction bases left unmatched: 5. CDR3 in amino acids: CASSEGTGQTDTQYF. The CDR3 DNA follows: TGCGCCAGCAGTGAAGGGACAGGACAAACAGATACGCAGTATTTT.

This chain connects TRBV9 to TRBJ2-6; D not resolved. Trimming took 2 bases from V and 1 from J, leaving 4 bases between them. The length of the CDR3 is 14 residues. CDR1 is SGDLS, CDR2 YYNGEE, per germline. In nucleotides, the CDR3 is TGTGCCAGCAGCGTCTATTCTGGGGCCAACGTCCTGACTTTC. Its protein product is CASSVYSGANVLTF.

V is TRBV7-3 and J is TRBJ2-1; maybe TRBD2 (6 bases). Trimming took 1 base from V and 4 from J, leaving 17 bases between them. Germline-derived CDR1 and CDR2 are SGHTA and FQGTGA. This CDR3 contains 17 residues. CDR3 in amino acids: CASSLKGGRGLYNEQFF. The CDR3 DNA sequence: TGTGCCAGCAGCTTAAAGGGCGGGCGGGGATTATACAATGAGCAGTTCTTC.

This chain joins TRBV6-1 and TRBJ1-3; 12 bases are a match to TRBD1. With 7 bases clipped from V and 3 bases from J, the junction kept 4 bases outside the gene matches. The CDR3 loop spans 15 amino acids. Germline lookup yields CDR1 MNHNS and CDR2 SASEGT. For the CDR3, the DNA is TGTGCCAGCACTGGGACAGGGGGCTTTGGAAACACCATATATTTT. Its translation: CASTGTGGFGNTIYF.